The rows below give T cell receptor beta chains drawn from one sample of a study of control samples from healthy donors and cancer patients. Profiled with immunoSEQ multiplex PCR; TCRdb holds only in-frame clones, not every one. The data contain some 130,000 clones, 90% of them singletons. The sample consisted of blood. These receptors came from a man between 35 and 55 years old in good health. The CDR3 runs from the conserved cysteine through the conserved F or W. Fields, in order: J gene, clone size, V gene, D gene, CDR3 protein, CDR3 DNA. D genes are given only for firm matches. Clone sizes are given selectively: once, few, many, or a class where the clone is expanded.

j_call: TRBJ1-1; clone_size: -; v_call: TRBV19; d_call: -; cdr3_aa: CASSPRGTNTEAFF; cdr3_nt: TGTGCCAGTAGTCCCCGAGGGACGAACACTGAAGCTTTCTTT
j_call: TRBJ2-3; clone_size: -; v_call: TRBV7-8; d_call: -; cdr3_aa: CASSLEGPGDTQYF; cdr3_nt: TGTGCCAGCAGCTTAGAGGGGCCTGGAGATACGCAGTATTTT
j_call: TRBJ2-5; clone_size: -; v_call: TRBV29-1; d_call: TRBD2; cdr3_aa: CSVGKRGPQETQYF; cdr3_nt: TGCAGCGTTGGCAAGCGGGGGCCTCAAGAGACCCAGTACTTC
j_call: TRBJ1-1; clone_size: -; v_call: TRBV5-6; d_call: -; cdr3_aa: CASSQGQNTEAFF; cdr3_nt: TGTGCCAGCAGCCAGGGACAGAACACTGAAGCTTTCTTT
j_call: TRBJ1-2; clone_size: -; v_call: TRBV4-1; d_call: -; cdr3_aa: CASSQDWWGLYGYTF; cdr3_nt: TGCGCCAGCAGCCAAGATTGGTGGGGTCTCTATGGCTACACCTTC
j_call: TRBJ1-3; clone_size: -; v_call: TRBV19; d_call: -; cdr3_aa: CASSIGRASGNTIYF; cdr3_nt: TGTGCCAGTTCCATAGGCAGGGCCTCTGGAAACACCATATATTTT
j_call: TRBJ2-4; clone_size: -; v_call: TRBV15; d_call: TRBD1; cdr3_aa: CATSRETTGGTKNIQYF; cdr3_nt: TGTGCCACCAGCAGAGAAACGACAGGGGGAACCAAAAACATTCAGTACTTC
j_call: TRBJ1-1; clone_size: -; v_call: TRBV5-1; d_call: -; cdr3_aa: CASSQSLPSRGNTEAFF; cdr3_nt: TGCGCCAGCAGCCAAAGTCTACCATCGCGGGGGAACACTGAAGCTTTCTTT
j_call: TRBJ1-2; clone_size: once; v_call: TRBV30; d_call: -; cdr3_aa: CAWSWGGMDGYTF; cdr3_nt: TGTGCCTGGAGTTGGGGGGGAATGGATGGCTACACCTTC
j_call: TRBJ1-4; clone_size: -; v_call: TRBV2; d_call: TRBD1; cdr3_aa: CASSRGTGGGKLFF; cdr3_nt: TGTGCCAGCAGCCGGGGGACAGGGGGAGGAAAACTGTTTTTT
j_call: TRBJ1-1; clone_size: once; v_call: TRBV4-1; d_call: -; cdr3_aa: CASRRWRLAEAFF; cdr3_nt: TGCGCCAGCAGACGCTGGCGACTGGCTGAAGCTTTCTTT
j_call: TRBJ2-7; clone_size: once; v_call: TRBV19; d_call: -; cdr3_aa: CASSSWGSAYEQYF; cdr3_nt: TGTGCCAGTAGTTCTTGGGGCAGTGCCTACGAGCAGTACTTC
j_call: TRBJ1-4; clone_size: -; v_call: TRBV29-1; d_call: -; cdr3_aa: CSVRGDSATNEKLFF; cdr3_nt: TGCAGCGTTAGAGGGGACTCTGCAACTAATGAAAAACTGTTTTTT
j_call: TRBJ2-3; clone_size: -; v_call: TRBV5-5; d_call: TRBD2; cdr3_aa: CASSAQPSGSSTDTQYF; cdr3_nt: TGTGCCAGCAGCGCCCAACCTAGCGGGTCCTCCACAGATACGCAGTATTTT
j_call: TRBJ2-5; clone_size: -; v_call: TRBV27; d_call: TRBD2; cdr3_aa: CASSLSAGATKETQYF; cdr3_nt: TGTGCCAGCAGTTTATCAGCGGGGGCCACAAAAGAGACCCAGTACTTC
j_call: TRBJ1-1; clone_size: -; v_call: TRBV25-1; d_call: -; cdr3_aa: CASSRLGPNTEAFF; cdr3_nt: TGTGCCAGCAGTCGGCTGGGCCCAAACACTGAAGCTTTCTTT
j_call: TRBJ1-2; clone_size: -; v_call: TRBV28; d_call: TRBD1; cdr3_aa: CASSLTDRVKGYTF; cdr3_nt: TGTGCCAGCAGTCTCACTGACAGGGTAAAGGGCTACACCTTC
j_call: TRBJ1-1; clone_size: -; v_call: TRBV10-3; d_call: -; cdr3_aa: CAISGGTPEAFF; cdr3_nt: TGTGCCATCAGTGGTGGGACACCCGAAGCTTTCTTT
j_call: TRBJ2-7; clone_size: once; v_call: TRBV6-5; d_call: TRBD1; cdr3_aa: CASRPGQGAYEQYF; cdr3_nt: TGTGCCAGCAGGCCGGGACAGGGGGCGTACGAGCAGTACTTC
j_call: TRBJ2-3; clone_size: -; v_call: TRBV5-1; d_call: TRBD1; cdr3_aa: CASSPHPGQGARDTQYF; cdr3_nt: TGCGCCAGCAGCCCTCATCCGGGACAGGGGGCTAGAGATACGCAGTATTTT
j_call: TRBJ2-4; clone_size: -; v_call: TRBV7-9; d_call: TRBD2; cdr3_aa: CASSPRLAGGRGNIQYF; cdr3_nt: TGTGCCAGCAGCCCGAGACTAGCGGGGGGGCGAGGGAACATTCAGTACTTC
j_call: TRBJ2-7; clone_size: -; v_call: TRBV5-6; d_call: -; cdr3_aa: CASSLAAPYEQYF; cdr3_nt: TGTGCCAGCAGCTTGGCCGCCCCCTACGAGCAGTACTTC
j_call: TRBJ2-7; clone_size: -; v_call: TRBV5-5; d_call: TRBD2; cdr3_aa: CASEGTSGYEQYF; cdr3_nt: TGTGCCAGCGAGGGGACTAGCGGCTACGAGCAGTACTTC
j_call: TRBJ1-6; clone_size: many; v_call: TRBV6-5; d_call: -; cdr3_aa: CASSSQVLKGNSPLHF; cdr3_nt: TGTGCCAGCAGTTCGCAGGTTCTTAAAGGGAATTCACCCCTCCACTTT
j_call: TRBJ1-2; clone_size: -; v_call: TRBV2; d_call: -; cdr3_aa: CASSERNYGYTF; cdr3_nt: TGTGCCAGCAGTGAGCGGAACTATGGCTACACCTTC
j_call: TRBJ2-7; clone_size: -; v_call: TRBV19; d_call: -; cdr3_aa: CASKSSGGQYF; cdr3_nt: TGTGCCAGTAAATCTTCTGGGGGCCAGTACTTC
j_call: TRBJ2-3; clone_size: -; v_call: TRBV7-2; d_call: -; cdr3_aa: CASSLDAAGAHTDTQYF; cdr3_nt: TGTGCCAGCAGCTTAGATGCGGCGGGGGCCCACACAGATACGCAGTATTTT
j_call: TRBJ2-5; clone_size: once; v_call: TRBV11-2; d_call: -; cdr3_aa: CASSAVWRGYQETQYF; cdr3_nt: TGTGCCAGCAGCGCAGTCTGGAGGGGGTACCAAGAGACCCAGTACTTC
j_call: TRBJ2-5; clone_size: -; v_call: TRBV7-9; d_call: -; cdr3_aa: CASSLTESRGETQYF; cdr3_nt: TGTGCCAGCAGCTTGACAGAATCAAGGGGAGAGACCCAGTACTTC
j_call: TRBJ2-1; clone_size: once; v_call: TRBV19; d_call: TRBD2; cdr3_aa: CASSIKLAGRLYNEQFF; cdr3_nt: TGTGCCAGTAGTATAAAACTAGCGGGGAGATTATACAATGAGCAGTTCTTC
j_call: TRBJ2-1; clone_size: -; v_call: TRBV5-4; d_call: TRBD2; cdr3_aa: CASSPRTSGGAWNEQFF; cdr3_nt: TGTGCCAGCAGCCCGAGGACTAGCGGGGGGGCCTGGAATGAGCAGTTCTTC
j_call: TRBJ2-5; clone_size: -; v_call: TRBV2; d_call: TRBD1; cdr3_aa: CASSVTGPSETQYF; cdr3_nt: TGTGCCAGCAGTGTGACAGGGCCCTCGGAGACCCAGTACTTC
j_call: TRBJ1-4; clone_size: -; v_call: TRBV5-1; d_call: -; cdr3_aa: CASSLDRHATNEKLFF; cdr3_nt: TGCGCCAGCAGCTTGGACAGACATGCAACTAATGAAAAACTGTTTTTT
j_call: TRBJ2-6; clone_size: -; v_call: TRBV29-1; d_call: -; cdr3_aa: CSVGGAASGANVLTF; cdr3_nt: TGCAGCGTTGGGGGGGCCGCCTCTGGGGCCAACGTCCTGACTTTC
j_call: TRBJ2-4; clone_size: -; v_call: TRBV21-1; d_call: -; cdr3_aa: CASSKLQGTWNIQYF; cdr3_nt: TGTGCCAGCAGCAAATTACAGGGGACATGGAACATTCAGTACTTC
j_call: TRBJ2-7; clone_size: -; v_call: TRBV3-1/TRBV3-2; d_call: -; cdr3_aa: CASSPSRGDEQYF; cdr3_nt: TGTGCCAGCAGCCCTTCACGGGGCGACGAGCAGTACTTC
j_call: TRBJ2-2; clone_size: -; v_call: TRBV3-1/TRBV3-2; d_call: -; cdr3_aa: CASSQVGRELFF; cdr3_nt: TGTGCCAGCAGCCAAGTGGGCCGGGAGCTGTTTTTT
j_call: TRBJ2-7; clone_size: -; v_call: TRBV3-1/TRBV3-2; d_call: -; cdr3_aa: CASSLRTVTYEQYF; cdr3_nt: TGTGCCAGCAGCCTAAGGACGGTTACCTACGAGCAGTACTTC
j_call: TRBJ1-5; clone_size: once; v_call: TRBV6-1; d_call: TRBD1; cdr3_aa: CASSEVRGLGNQPQHF; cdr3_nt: TGTGCCAGCAGTGAAGTGAGGGGGCTGGGCAATCAGCCCCAGCATTTT
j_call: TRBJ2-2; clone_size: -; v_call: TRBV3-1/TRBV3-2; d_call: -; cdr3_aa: CASSQDPGSNTGELFF; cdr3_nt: TGTGCCAGCAGCCAAGATCCGGGGTCGAACACCGGGGAGCTGTTTTTT
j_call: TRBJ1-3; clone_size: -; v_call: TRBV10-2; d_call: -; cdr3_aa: CASSSGARSSGNTIYF; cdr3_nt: TGCGCCAGCAGTTCAGGGGCCCGTAGCTCTGGAAACACCATATATTTT
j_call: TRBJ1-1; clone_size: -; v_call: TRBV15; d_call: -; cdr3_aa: CATSREYTEAFF; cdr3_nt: TGTGCCACCAGCAGAGAATACACTGAAGCTTTCTTT
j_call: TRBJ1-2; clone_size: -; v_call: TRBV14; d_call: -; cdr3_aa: CASSRAGDNYGYTF; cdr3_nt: TGTGCCAGCTCAAGGGCTGGGGATAACTATGGCTACACCTTC
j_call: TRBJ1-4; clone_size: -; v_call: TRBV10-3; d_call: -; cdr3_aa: CAIRGDVNEKLFF; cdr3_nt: TGTGCCATCAGGGGGGACGTTAATGAAAAACTGTTTTTT
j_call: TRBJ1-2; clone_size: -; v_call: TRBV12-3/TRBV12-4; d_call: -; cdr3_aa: CASSRSINYGYTF; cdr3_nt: TGTGCCAGCAGTCGATCCATTAACTATGGCTACACCTTC
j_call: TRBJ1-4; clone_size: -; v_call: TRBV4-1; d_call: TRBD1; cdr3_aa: CASSQPGQGAIGEKLFF; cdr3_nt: TGCGCCAGCAGCCAACCGGGACAGGGGGCTATTGGGGAAAAACTGTTTTTT
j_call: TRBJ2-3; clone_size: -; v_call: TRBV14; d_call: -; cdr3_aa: CASSQDLSGDTQYF; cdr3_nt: TGTGCCAGCAGCCAAGATCTGAGTGGCGATACGCAGTATTTT
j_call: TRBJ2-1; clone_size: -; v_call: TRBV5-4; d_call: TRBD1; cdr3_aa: CASSPGTAWEEQFF; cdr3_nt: TGTGCCAGCAGCCCCGGGACAGCTTGGGAGGAGCAGTTCTTC
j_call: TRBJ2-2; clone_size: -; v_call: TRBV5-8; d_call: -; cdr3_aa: CASSLEGRTGELFF; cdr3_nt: TGTGCCAGCAGCTTGGAGGGGCGGACCGGGGAGCTGTTTTTT
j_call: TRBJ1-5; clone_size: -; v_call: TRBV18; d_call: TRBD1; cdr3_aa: CASSPQGQFNQPQHF; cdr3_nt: TGTGCCAGCTCACCACAGGGACAGTTCAATCAGCCCCAGCATTTT
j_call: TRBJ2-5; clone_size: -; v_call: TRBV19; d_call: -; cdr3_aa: CASSIQGGAQETQYF; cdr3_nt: TGTGCCAGTAGTATACAGGGCGGGGCTCAAGAGACCCAGTACTTC
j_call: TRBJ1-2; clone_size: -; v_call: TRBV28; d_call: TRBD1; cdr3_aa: CASRTGNDGYTF; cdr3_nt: TGTGCCAGCAGGACAGGGAATGATGGCTACACCTTC
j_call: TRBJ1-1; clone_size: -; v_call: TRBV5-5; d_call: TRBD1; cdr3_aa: CASSLVGRGRGTEAFF; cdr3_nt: TGTGCCAGCAGCTTGGTCGGCAGGGGGCGAGGGACTGAAGCTTTCTTT
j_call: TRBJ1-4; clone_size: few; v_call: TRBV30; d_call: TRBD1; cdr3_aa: CAWSTGQATNEKLFF; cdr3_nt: TGTGCCTGGAGTACCGGACAGGCAACTAATGAAAAACTGTTTTTT
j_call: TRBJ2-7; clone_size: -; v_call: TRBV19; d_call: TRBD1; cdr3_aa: CASSETGTGSYEQYF; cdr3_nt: TGTGCCAGTAGTGAGACCGGGACAGGGTCCTACGAGCAGTACTTC